The TCR beta chain under discussion was sequenced for a study of T cell changes during pregnancy in multiple sclerosis. Method: immunoSEQ multiplex PCR; TCRdb's copy keeps in-frame clones and lacks some. This sample yields about 130,000 clones, of which around 95% are seen a single time; more than 0.4% belongs to the top ten. Sequencing used peripheral blood, obtained after pregnancy. The receptor comes from a female donor with multiple sclerosis, enrolled in a pregnancy study.

The CDR3 protein is CASSLKSGVYNEQFF. DNA of the CDR3: TGTGCCAGCAGCTTGAAGTCAGGGGTCTACAATGAGCAGTTCTTC. The chain has TRBV5-6 and TRBJ2-1, with D perhaps matching TRBD1 (6 bases). Germline-derived CDR1 and CDR2 are SGHDT and YYEEEE. This CDR3 spans 15 amino acids. The ends were cut back, 1 base at V and 3 bases at J, with 11 bases in the middle.